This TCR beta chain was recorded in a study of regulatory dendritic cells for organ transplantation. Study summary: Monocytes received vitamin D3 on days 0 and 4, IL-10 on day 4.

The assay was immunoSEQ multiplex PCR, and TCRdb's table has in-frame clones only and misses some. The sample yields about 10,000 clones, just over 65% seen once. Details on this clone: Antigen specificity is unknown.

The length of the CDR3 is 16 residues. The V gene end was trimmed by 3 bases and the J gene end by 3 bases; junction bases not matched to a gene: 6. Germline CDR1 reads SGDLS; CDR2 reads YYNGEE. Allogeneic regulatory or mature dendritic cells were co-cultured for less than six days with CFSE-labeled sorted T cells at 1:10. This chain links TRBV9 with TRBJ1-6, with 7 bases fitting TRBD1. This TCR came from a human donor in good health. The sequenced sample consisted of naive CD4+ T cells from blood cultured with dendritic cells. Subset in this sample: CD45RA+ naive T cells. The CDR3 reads CASSAGTALYNSPLHF. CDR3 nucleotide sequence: TGTGCCAGCAGCGCCGGGACAGCTCTCTATAATTCACCCCTCCACTTT.